Presented here are 15 T cell receptor beta chains from one specimen sequenced in a study of identical twins (dated by TCRdb to the mid-2010s). Library construction relied on 5' RACE. Sequencing was carried out with an Illumina HiSeq 2000. TCRdb trimmed public reads at Q25 via fastp, called clones via MiXCR and kept in-frame beta chains. Identical CDR3 proteins give one entry, which carries the most common genes and DNA. Within this sample are hundreds of thousands of distinct CDR3 sequences, with approximately 6.8% of them counted one time only. The ten largest account for more than 5% of the sample. These data also featured in a second study, about yellow fever vaccine responses in identical twins.

Sequencing was carried out using CD8+ T cells sorted from blood. All receptors come from a woman aged 18-29 years in good health.

This chain uses TRBV20-1 with TRBJ2-1; 7 positions match TRBD2. With V trimmed by 0 bases and J by 11 bases, 1 base remained unmatched. The CDR3 runs 11 residues. Germline CDR1 is DFQATT and CDR2 is SNEGSKA (reference sequence). In DNA, the CDR3 is TGCAGTGCTAGAGAGGGGGGGAAGCAGTTCTTC. Protein sequence: CSAREGGKQFF.

This chain links TRBV5-1 with TRBJ2-7; D possibly corresponds to TRBD2 (7 bases). V gave up 7 bases and J gave up 5 bases, with 10 bases separating them. Germline CDR1 and CDR2: SGHRS and YFSETQ. The CDR3 extends over 11 amino acids. The CDR3 loop is CASRGGDEQYF. The CDR3 bases are TGCGCCAGCCGCGGGGGCGACGAGCAGTACTTC.

This clonotype appeared a few times. The V gene is TRBV3-1, the J gene TRBJ2-7; D might be TRBD2 (6 bases). Trimming left V 0 bases short and J 9 bases short, with 15 bases between. CDR3 size: 14 residues. CDR1 and CDR2 from the germline V gene are LGHDT and YNNKEL (reference sequence). This CDR3 is CASSQEALGGLQYF. Written as DNA, the CDR3 is TGTGCCAGCAGCCAAGAAGCTCTAGGAGGGCTGCAGTACTTC.

This clonotype came up a few times. The gene calls are TRBV4-1 and TRBJ2-7, with a tentative D call TRBD2 (6 bases). Germline-derived CDR1 and CDR2 are MGHRA and YSYEKL. V was cut by 3 bases and J by 4 bases, with 22 bases left in between. The CDR3 loop spans 17 amino acids. CDR3 in amino acids: CASSQVSVPWEEYEQYV. In DNA form, the CDR3 reads TGCGCCAGCAGCCAGGTGTCAGTGCCCTGGGAGGAGTACGAGCAGTACGTC.

This clonotype showed up many times. The chain is built from TRBV10-3 and TRBJ2-2, with 7 nucleotides matching TRBD1. This CDR3 contains 19 residues. Germline values: CDR1 ENHRY, CDR2 SYGVKD. V was clipped by 2 bases and J by 5 bases; unmatched bases: 17. The CDR3 protein is CAISETSLSRQGWTGELFF. The CDR3 coding sequence is TGTGCCATCAGTGAGACATCGCTTTCCAGACAGGGATGGACCGGGGAGCTGTTTTTT.

The chain uses TRBV20-1 and TRBJ2-7; D is perhaps TRBD1 or TRBD2 (7 bases each). CDR1 and CDR2 from the germline V gene are DFQATT and SNEGSKA (reference sequence). Between the trimmed V and J ends, which lost 3 bases and 4 bases, there was a span of 16 bases. The length of the CDR3 is 14 residues. In DNA, the CDR3 is TGCAGTGCTAGGGAAGGCAGGGGGGGATACGAGCAGTACTTC. The encoded protein is CSAREGRGGYEQYF.

This clonotype was recorded a few times. The chain is built from TRBV7-9 and TRBJ1-2, with no clear D. V lost 5 bases, J lost 6 bases, and 16 bases lay in between. Per the germline V gene, CDR1 is SEHNR and CDR2 is FQNEAQ (reference sequence). The CDR3 has 14 residues. The CDR3 region has the DNA TGTGCCAGCAGCATCGACCGCGAAGTTAATGGCTACACCTTC. Protein: CASSIDREVNGYTF.

V gene TRBV4-1 combines with J gene TRBJ2-3, with D possibly TRBD2 on 5 matching bases. Germline V gives CDR1 MGHRA, CDR2 YSYEKL. The V gene lost 0 bases and the J gene lost 2 bases, with 15 bases spanning the gap. The CDR3 is 17 residues long. The CDR3 nucleotides are TGCGCCAGCAGCCAAGATCGCGACTACTTATTCACAGATACGCAGTATTTT. Amino acid sequence: CASSQDRDYLFTDTQYF.

At least ten counts were recorded for this clonotype. The V gene is TRBV2, the J gene TRBJ2-2, with 7 bases aligning to TRBD2. The length of the CDR3 is 12 residues. Germline V gene data show CDR1 as SNHLY and CDR2 as FYNNEI. V trimming: 8 bases; J trimming: 5 bases; junction bases outside the gene matches: 2. The CDR3 DNA follows: TGTGCCAGCGGCGGGAGAACCGGGGAGCTGTTTTTT. Protein sequence: CASGGRTGELFF.

This clonotype appeared a single time. A read error is possible here, since a much larger clone lies one base away. The conserved closing phenylalanine or tryptophan is absent in this CDR3, likely reflecting a read error. This chain links TRBV29-1 with TRBJ2-1; 8 bases are shared with TRBD1. J was trimmed by 8 bases and V by 7 bases; bases with no gene match: 7. Germline values: CDR1 SQVTM, CDR2 ANQGSEA. CDR3 size: 12 residues. Here the CDR3 reads CSGQGPRDEQFY. CDR3 DNA: TGCAGCGGACAGGGGCCCCGGGATGAGCAGTTCTAC.

The count of this clonotype is one. The chain links TRBV6-5 to TRBJ1-3, with a tentative D call TRBD1 (6 bases). Deletions cut 6 bases from V and 0 bases from J, with 12 bases between. The CDR3 covers 15 residues. Germline assignment: CDR1 MNHEY and CDR2 SVGAGI. This chain's CDR3 is CASSLGQHSGNTIYF. The CDR3 coding sequence is TGTGCCAGCAGCTTAGGACAGCACTCTGGAAACACCATATATTTT.

This chain links TRBV9 with TRBJ2-5, with a tentative D call TRBD1 (6 bases). The CDR3 has 14 residues. V shed 3 bases and J shed 1 base, with 10 bases lying between them. Germline V gives CDR1 SGDLS, CDR2 YYNGEE. The CDR3 reads CASSAQTGQETQYF. The CDR3 DNA reads TGTGCCAGCAGCGCCCAGACAGGCCAAGAGACCCAGTACTTC.

This clonotype was found a few times. This chain connects TRBV6-2 or TRBV6-3 to TRBJ2-3; 7 bases line up with TRBD2. This CDR3 is built from 20 residues. Trimming at V came to 0 bases and at J to 2 bases, leaving 17 bases not matched to a gene. Per the germline V gene, CDR1 is MNHEY and CDR2 is SVGEGT. The CDR3 is CASSYSGRLFGRGTTDTQYF. CDR3 nucleotide sequence: TGTGCCAGCAGTTACTCGGGACGACTATTTGGGCGGGGGACCACAGATACGCAGTATTTT.

The rearrangement joins TRBV5-1 to TRBJ2-3; 14 bases are a match to TRBD2. Germline V gene lookup returns CDR1 SGHRS and CDR2 YFSETQ. This CDR3 is built from 20 residues. Trimming took 5 bases from V and 1 from J; bases not matched to a gene: 15. The CDR3 here is CASRPTDRGLAGAGTDTQYF. The CDR3 nucleotides read TGCGCCAGCAGACCAACCGACAGGGGACTAGCGGGAGCCGGCACAGATACGCAGTATTTT.

In its sample, this clonotype was seen many times. This chain uses TRBV5-1 with TRBJ2-1; D unresolved. Germline-derived CDR1 and CDR2 are SGHRS and YFSETQ. V gave up 0 bases and J gave up 5 bases, with 6 bases separating them. The CDR3 is 13 residues long. Here the CDR3 reads CASSLVQNNEQFF. CDR3 bases: TGCGCCAGCAGCTTGGTTCAGAACAATGAGCAGTTCTTC. The variable domain in full, with the rest retrieved from reference TRBV5-1 and TRBJ2-1, is KAGVTQTPRYLIKTRGQQVTLSCSPISGHRSVSWYQQTPGQGLQFLFEYFSETQRNKGNFPGRFSGRQFSNSRSEMNVSTLELGDSALYLCASSLVQNNEQFFGPGTRLTVL.